The rows below give T cell receptor beta chains drawn from one sample of a study of spatial heterogeneity in lung cancer. TCRdb called the 5' RACE reads again in MiXCR, with one record for every CDR3 protein. The sample gives about 50,000 distinct CDR3 sequences, less than 8.5% of which show up once; around 13% is in the top ten. The sample was PBMCs, taken at surgery. The receptors originated from a female donor with early-stage non-small cell lung cancer. Each CDR3 is given with its conserved first and last residue. The D gene is left open where the match is weak. Size is stated for part of the rows, as once, few or many counts, or as a class when the clone is expanded.

V: TRBV14; J: TRBJ2-5; size: many; D: -; CDR3: CASSQLGGGAYETQYF; DNA: TGTGCCAGCAGCCAACTCGGAGGGGGGGCATACGAGACCCAGTACTTC
V: TRBV20-1; J: TRBJ1-4; size: many; D: -; CDR3: CSATADSATNEKLFF; DNA: TGCAGTGCTACCGCCGACAGCGCAACTAATGAAAAACTGTTTTTT
V: TRBV7-2; J: TRBJ2-3; size: many; D: TRBD2; CDR3: CASSFSGVGGQDTQYF; DNA: TGTGCCAGCAGCTTTAGCGGGGTCGGGGGGCAAGATACGCAGTATTTT
V: TRBV7-8; J: TRBJ2-7; size: -; D: -; CDR3: CASSLEGRRNEQYF; DNA: TGTGCCAGCAGCTTAGAGGGAAGGAGGAACGAGCAGTACTTC
V: TRBV5-6; J: TRBJ2-3; size: few; D: -; CDR3: CASSSGLGPWGTDTQYF; DNA: TGTGCCAGCAGCTCGGGGCTCGGTCCCTGGGGCACAGATACGCAGTATTTT
V: TRBV18; J: TRBJ2-3; size: few; D: -; CDR3: CASSPFTGASTDTQYF; DNA: TGTGCCAGCTCACCATTCACAGGTGCTAGCACAGATACGCAGTATTTT
V: TRBV11-2; J: TRBJ1-6; size: many; D: TRBD1; CDR3: CASSSRTGYNSPLHF; DNA: TGTGCCAGCAGCAGCCGGACAGGCTATAATTCACCCCTCCACTTT
V: TRBV14; J: TRBJ2-1; size: -; D: TRBD1; CDR3: CASSPWGQVNNEQFF; DNA: TGTGCCAGCAGCCCATGGGGACAGGTTAACAATGAGCAGTTCTTC
V: TRBV7-2; J: TRBJ2-3; size: many; D: -; CDR3: CASSPGYRNTDTQYF; DNA: TGTGCCAGCAGCCCTGGCTACAGGAACACAGATACGCAGTATTTT
V: TRBV5-6; J: TRBJ2-1; size: few; D: -; CDR3: CASSGTFYNEQFF; DNA: TGTGCCAGCAGCGGGACTTTCTACAATGAGCAGTTCTTC
V: TRBV6-2/TRBV6-3; J: TRBJ2-3; size: few; D: -; CDR3: CASSRAGSRTDTQYF; DNA: TGTGCCAGCTCAAGGGCGGGGAGCCGCACAGATACGCAGTATTTT
V: TRBV7-9; J: TRBJ1-1; size: few; D: -; CDR3: CASSKENTEAFF; DNA: TGTGCCAGCAGCAAAGAGAACACTGAAGCTTTCTTT
V: TRBV28; J: TRBJ2-5; size: -; D: TRBD1; CDR3: CASSSPQDRATQYF; DNA: TGTGCCAGCAGTTCCCCACAGGACAGGGCCACCCAGTACTTC
V: TRBV4-2; J: TRBJ1-4; size: many; D: -; CDR3: CASSQDPVGQRNNEKLFF; DNA: TGTGCCAGCAGCCAAGATCCGGTCGGACAGCGCAATAATGAAAAACTGTTTTTT
V: TRBV27; J: TRBJ1-2; size: -; D: -; CDR3: CASSFSLNYGYTF; DNA: TGTGCCAGCAGTTTCTCGCTTAACTATGGCTACACCTTC
V: TRBV7-2; J: TRBJ2-2; size: many; D: -; CDR3: CASSPSTGELFF; DNA: TGTGCCAGCAGCCCGAGCACCGGGGAGCTGTTTTTT
V: TRBV27; J: TRBJ1-1; size: few; D: -; CDR3: CASSPGHALEAFF; DNA: TGTGCCAGCAGTCCGGGACACGCATTAGAAGCTTTCTTT
V: TRBV9; J: TRBJ1-6; size: many; D: -; CDR3: CASSVSGGVTPLHF; DNA: TGTGCCAGCAGCGTCTCGGGGGGAGTGACACCCCTCCACTTT
V: TRBV27; J: TRBJ2-1; size: few; D: -; CDR3: CASSSPGLPREQFF; DNA: TGTGCCAGCAGTTCTCCGGGACTCCCCCGGGAGCAGTTCTTC
V: TRBV5-4; J: TRBJ2-5; size: -; D: -; CDR3: CASSRRLDAQETQYF; DNA: TGTGCCAGCAGCCGCCGACTAGACGCCCAAGAGACCCAGTACTTC
V: TRBV9; J: TRBJ2-1; size: -; D: TRBD1; CDR3: CASSVAGTGAYNEQFF; DNA: TGTGCCAGCAGCGTAGCCGGGACAGGTGCCTACAATGAGCAGTTCTTC
V: TRBV30; J: TRBJ1-1; size: many; D: -; CDR3: CAWKIDVNTEAFF; DNA: TGTGCCTGGAAAATCGACGTGAACACTGAAGCTTTCTTT
V: TRBV6-6; J: TRBJ2-7; size: many; D: -; CDR3: CASSYGGLQYF; DNA: TGTGCCAGCAGTTACGGGGGGCTGCAGTACTTC
V: TRBV10-2; J: TRBJ1-1; size: few; D: TRBD1; CDR3: CASSEVPGTGSGAFF; DNA: TGCGCCAGCAGTGAGGTACCCGGGACAGGGAGTGGCGCTTTCTTT
V: TRBV6-1; J: TRBJ2-1; size: -; D: -; CDR3: CASSVLLSLDEQFF; DNA: TGTGCCAGCAGTGTTCTTCTCTCATTGGATGAGCAGTTCTTC
V: TRBV12-3/TRBV12-4; J: TRBJ2-5; size: many; D: -; CDR3: CASSPRGGQETQYF; DNA: TGTGCCAGCAGTCCGCGGGGTGGTCAAGAGACCCAGTACTTC